A selection of T cell receptor beta chains follows, all from one sample in a study of blood T cells in healthy people across ages. Each CDR3 protein gets one entry after TCRdb re-called the 5' RACE reads with MiXCR. The table includes about 1,500,000 distinct CDR3 sequences, 28% detected once. The sample was blood. These receptors were obtained from a woman aged 25 to 39 in good health. The CDR3 runs from the conserved cysteine through the conserved F or W. A D gene is named only where the DNA matches it firmly. Only part of the rows carry a size: once, few, many, or a class if the clone is expanded.

d_call j_call v_call clone_size cdr3_aa cdr3_nt
NA TRBJ2-7 TRBV7-2 many CASSFYRGRGPNEQYF TGTGCCAGCAGCTTTTATCGGGGAAGGGGCCCTAACGAGCAGTACTTC
NA TRBJ1-5 TRBV7-9 many CTHWGVNSNQPQHF TGTACTCACTGGGGGGTAAATAGCAATCAGCCCCAGCATTTT
NA TRBJ2-5 TRBV9 few CASSTSTGRKETQYF TGTGCCAGCAGCACCAGCACGGGGCGCAAAGAGACCCAGTACTTC
NA TRBJ2-7 TRBV15 NA CATSRAATGTGSYEQYF TGTGCCACCAGCAGAGCGGCAACCGGGACTGGATCTTACGAGCAGTACTTC
TRBD2 TRBJ2-3 TRBV7-9 NA CASVRGGSGSTDAQYF TGTGCCAGCGTACGGGGCGGGAGTGGTAGCACAGATGCGCAGTATTTT
TRBD2 TRBJ2-2 TRBV6-2/TRBV6-3 few CASRTSGGGTGELFF TGTGCCAGCAGAACTAGCGGAGGGGGGACCGGGGAGCTGTTTTTT
NA TRBJ2-7 TRBV3-1 NA CASSLSPAAYEQYF TGTGCCAGCAGCCTTTCGCCGGCCGCCTACGAGCAGTACTTC
NA TRBJ1-5 TRBV3-1 NA CASSQGLPTGPGQPQHF TGTGCCAGCAGCCAAGGTTTACCGACAGGCCCAGGTCAGCCCCAGCATTTT
NA TRBJ1-1 TRBV20-1 few CSAGDQGFTEAFF TGCAGTGCTGGGGATCAGGGGTTCACTGAAGCTTTCTTT
NA TRBJ2-7 TRBV15 NA CATNRDRGSQEAQYF TGTGCCACCAACAGAGATAGGGGCAGCCAAGAGGCCCAGTACTTC
NA TRBJ2-3 TRBV7-2 NA CASGGGGLSTDTQYF TGTGCCAGTGGGGGCGGGGGCCTTAGCACAGATACGCAGTATTTT
TRBD2 TRBJ2-1 TRBV12-3/TRBV12-4 once CASSSSGGPGYNEQFF TGTGCCAGCAGTTCTAGCGGGGGACCGGGATACAATGAGCAGTTCTTC
NA TRBJ2-6 TRBV4-1 few CASSSRPPGPTYSGANVLTF TGCGCCAGCAGCTCTCGACCCCCAGGGCCCACTTACTCTGGGGCCAACGTCCTGACTTTC
TRBD2 TRBJ2-1 TRBV20-1 few CSASAPTGLAGEYNEQFF TGCAGTGCTAGCGCTCCAACGGGACTAGCGGGGGAGTACAATGAGCAGTTCTTC
NA TRBJ1-2 TRBV28 NA CASSPHAESYGYTF TGTGCCAGCAGTCCTCACGCAGAATCCTATGGCTACACCTTC
TRBD1 TRBJ2-5 TRBV29-1 NA CSVGGTGPETQYF TGCAGCGTTGGTGGGACAGGGCCGGAGACCCAGTACTTC
NA TRBJ2-1 TRBV10-3 once CATALGEHSNEQFF TGTGCCACCGCCCTGGGTGAGCACTCCAATGAGCAGTTCTTC
NA TRBJ2-1 TRBV29-1 NA CSARGATGVGEQFF TGCAGCGCCAGAGGGGCTACGGGTGTAGGTGAGCAGTTCTTC
NA TRBJ2-1 TRBV14 NA CASSQQFYEQFF TGTGCCAGCAGCCAGCAGTTTTACGAGCAGTTCTTC
TRBD1 TRBJ2-7 TRBV7-9 once CASSSPGGRYYYEQYF TGTGCCAGCAGCTCCCCAGGGGGAAGGTATTACTACGAGCAGTACTTC
NA TRBJ2-2 TRBV12-5 NA CASGFGADTGELFF TGTGCTAGTGGTTTCGGGGCGGACACCGGGGAGCTGTTTTTT
NA TRBJ2-7 TRBV6-9 few CASSYRGRSHTYEQYF TGTGCCAGCAGTTATAGGGGCCGCTCTCACACCTACGAGCAGTACTTC
NA TRBJ2-7 TRBV19 NA CASSAYPGVAEQYF TGTGCCAGTAGTGCCTACCCAGGGGTAGCCGAGCAGTACTTC
NA TRBJ2-7 TRBV2 few CASSSGRLAYEQYF TGTGCCAGTTCCTCAGGCAGACTTGCCTACGAGCAGTACTTC
NA TRBJ2-3 TRBV29-1 many CSVGGRYTDTQYF TGCAGCGTTGGGGGACGGTACACAGATACGCAGTATTTT
NA TRBJ2-2 TRBV7-6 NA CASNQQAGSTNTGELFF TGTGCCAGCAATCAACAGGCCGGGAGTACGAACACCGGGGAGCTGTTTTTT
TRBD1 TRBJ2-7 TRBV6-5 many CASTRQGKGHEQYF TGTGCCAGCACCCGACAGGGGAAGGGACACGAGCAGTACTTC
TRBD1 TRBJ2-1 TRBV5-1 NA CASSLFVGGYCDNEQFF TGCGCCAGCAGCTTGTTTGTAGGGGGCTACTGTGATAATGAGCAGTTCTTC
NA TRBJ2-7 TRBV5-1 many CASSLKGDPIYEQYF TGCGCCAGCAGCTTGAAGGGGGACCCTATCTACGAGCAGTACTTC
TRBD1 TRBJ2-3 TRBV11-2 once CASSFIAGTGGTDTQYF TGTGCCAGCAGTTTCATAGCCGGGACAGGGGGCACAGATACGCAGTATTTT
NA TRBJ1-6 TRBV5-1 few CASSLGAREASPLHF TGCGCCAGCAGCTTGGGTGCCCGGGAGGCATCACCCCTCCACTTT
NA TRBJ2-1 TRBV20-1 few CSAPLKNRPTYNEQFF TGCAGTGCCCCACTGAAGAATAGACCAACCTACAATGAGCAGTTCTTC
TRBD1 TRBJ2-5 TRBV25-1 NA CASSARDRDETQYF TGTGCCAGCAGTGCACGGGACAGGGACGAGACCCAGTACTTC
TRBD2 TRBJ2-1 TRBV5-4 NA CASRSGTSGSGANEQFF TGTGCCAGCAGAAGCGGGACTAGCGGATCGGGGGCCAATGAGCAGTTCTTC
NA TRBJ2-1 TRBV19 NA CASSSGSWNEQFF TGTGCCAGTAGTAGCGGGTCATGGAATGAGCAGTTCTTC
NA TRBJ2-1 TRBV10-3 few CAISRSPNNGQFF TGTGCCATCAGTCGGTCCCCAAACAATGGGCAGTTCTTC
NA TRBJ2-7 TRBV27 NA CASSLSSFPHYEQYF TGTGCCAGCAGTTTATCAAGTTTTCCCCACTACGAGCAGTACTTC
NA TRBJ2-5 TRBV10-3 few CAISNLSWQYF TGTGCCATCAGTAACTTGTCTTGGCAGTACTTC
NA TRBJ2-7 TRBV6-6 NA CASSYRGNEQYF TGTGCCAGCAGTTACAGGGGCAACGAGCAGTACTTC
NA TRBJ2-3 TRBV10-3 few CAISERDPRTDTQYF TGTGCCATCAGTGAGAGGGACCCTAGGACAGATACGCAGTATTTT
NA TRBJ1-2 TRBV20-1 few CSASGGGSTTANYGHTF TGCAGTGCTTCCGGGGGAGGGTCGACCACAGCTAACTATGGCCACACCTTC
TRBD2 TRBJ2-6 TRBV20-1 few CSARDAASGRAGANVLTF TGCAGTGCTAGAGATGCAGCTAGCGGGAGGGCTGGGGCCAACGTCCTGACTTTC
TRBD2 TRBJ2-1 TRBV20-1 NA CSAPPAGVYNEQFF TGCAGTGCTCCACCCGCGGGGGTTTACAATGAGCAGTTCTTC
TRBD1 TRBJ1-2 TRBV7-2 few CASSPGVGQGGYGYTF TGTGCCAGCAGCCCCGGAGTCGGGCAGGGGGGCTATGGCTACACCTTC
TRBD1 TRBJ2-1 TRBV29-1 many CSAHPLDRVGYNEQFF TGCAGCGCCCATCCCCTAGACAGGGTAGGGTACAATGAGCAGTTCTTC
NA TRBJ1-2 TRBV20-1 few CSAKKTALEFYGYTF TGCAGTGCTAAAAAGACAGCTCTCGAATTCTATGGCTACACCTTC
NA TRBJ2-7 TRBV3-1 NA CASSQERWGHYEQYF TGTGCCAGCAGCCAAGAAAGATGGGGCCACTACGAGCAGTACTTC
NA TRBJ2-3 TRBV20-1 few CSVITTTDTQYF TGCAGCGTCATCACTACCACAGATACGCAGTATTTT
NA TRBJ2-1 TRBV5-1 NA CASSPYPGEYNEQFF TGCGCCAGCAGCCCATATCCGGGGGAATACAATGAGCAGTTCTTC
NA TRBJ1-2 TRBV7-2 NA CPSSLGLTGLGYTF TGTCCCAGCAGCTTAGGTTTGACAGGTCTTGGCTACACCTTC
NA TRBJ2-4 TRBV23-1 NA CASSQFRRPKEAKNIQYF TGCGCCAGCAGTCAGTTTAGGAGACCCAAGGAGGCCAAAAACATTCAGTACTTC
NA TRBJ1-1 TRBV29-1 few CSADRTSQGRAFF TGCAGCGCTGATCGTACGTCTCAGGGGAGAGCTTTCTTT
TRBD2 TRBJ2-7 TRBV6-2/TRBV6-3 many CASSSRTSGSNEQYF TGTGCCAGCAGCAGCAGGACTAGCGGGAGCAACGAGCAGTACTTC
TRBD2 TRBJ2-7 TRBV20-1 few CSAGPSGRNTYEQYF TGCAGTGCTGGACCAAGCGGGAGGAACACCTACGAGCAGTACTTC